Sequencing of this T cell receptor (beta chain) was carried out in a study of blood T cell repertoires in COVID-19. The CDR3 totals 13 residues. With V trimmed by 8 bases and J by 2 bases, 4 bases remained unmatched. Germline V gives CDR1 SGDLS, CDR2 YYNGEE. Here immunoSEQ multiplex PCR was the method, and the copy in TCRdb shows in-frame clones only, minus some. The profile covers about 220,000 clones, with around 83% appearing a single time and 9.7% taken by the ten largest. This clone turned up a few times. The origin of this receptor is a man aged 50 or older with active or convalescent COVID-19. The sequencing sample was made of peripheral blood. The chain recombines TRBV9 with TRBJ1-3, with 7 bases lining up with TRBD1. This CDR3 reads CASKGAPGNTIYF. The CDR3 coding sequence is TGTGCCAGTAAGGGGGCGCCTGGAAACACCATATATTTT.